This T cell receptor (beta chain) was recorded in a study of blood T cell repertoires in COVID-19. J was trimmed by 4 bases and V by 6 bases; bases with no gene match: 8. CDR3 size: 14 residues. Patients in Seattle were enrolled during active infection, then followed longitudinally. Clones were read by immunoSEQ multiplex PCR, and TCRdb kept only the in-frame ones, dropping some. Of 250,000 to 350,000 clones listed, 84% were seen once; the top ten hold 1.4% to 1.5%. This chain connects TRBV6-7 to TRBJ1-2, with 7 bases aligning to TRBD1. TRBV6-7 is an ORF for which the function is uncertain. The sequence derives from a human donor with COVID-19, enrolled during active disease. The donor label of this sample is uncertain. Source material: peripheral blood. CDR3 bases: TGTGCCAGCAGACCACGACAGGGTACCTATGGCTACACCTTC. Amino acids: CASRPRQGTYGYTF.